These T cell receptor beta chains were read from a single sample in a study of CD8 T cells in ankylosing spondylitis. From the 5' RACE reads, TCRdb called clonotypes with MiXCR, one entry per CDR3 protein. The data hold about 330,000 distinct CDR3 sequences, with under 8.5% observed a single time. The sample was blood, either unsorted or a sorted T cell fraction (not recorded which). The receptors derive from a male donor with ankylosing spondylitis. CDR3s include the opening cysteine and the closing phenylalanine or tryptophan. D genes are given only for firm matches. Rows may omit the clone size; those that give it use once, few, many or a size class.

V,D,size,J,length,DNA,CDR3
TRBV14,TRBD1,few,TRBJ2-4,15,TGTGCCAGCAGCCCAATTAGGGACAGTAAAAACATTCAGTACTTC,CASSPIRDSKNIQYF
TRBV6-1,.,few,TRBJ1-1,16,TGTGCCAGCAGTGATCGGGCAGTACCATCGAACACTGAAGCTTTCTTT,CASSDRAVPSNTEAFF
TRBV18,.,.,TRBJ1-1,14,TGTGCCAGCTCACTCAACAGGGAAATCACTGAAGCTTTCTTT,CASSLNREITEAFF
TRBV4-1,.,.,TRBJ1-2,13,TGCGCCAGCAGCCAAGCCGGCAACTATGGCTACACCTTC,CASSQAGNYGYTF
TRBV6-2/TRBV6-3,.,.,TRBJ2-2,16,TGTGCCAGCAAAAGGACTGGGCAGAGGGTAACCGGGGAGCTGTTTTTT,CASKRTGQRVTGELFF
TRBV7-9,.,many,TRBJ1-1,13,TGTGCCAGCAGCCCTAGGAGAGACACTGAAGCTTTCTTT,CASSPRRDTEAFF
TRBV5-1,TRBD1,many,TRBJ1-5,16,TGCGCCAGCAGCTTGGAGCCGGGACAGTTTTATCAGCCCCAGCATTTT,CASSLEPGQFYQPQHF
TRBV29-1,TRBD2,.,TRBJ2-1,13,TGCAGCGTTGAGGGGACTAAAGTCTATGAGCAGTTCTTC,CSVEGTKVYEQFF
TRBV6-5,TRBD1,few,TRBJ1-6,15,TGTGCCAGCAGTTACTCGGGACAGGGAAATTCACCCCTCCACTTT,CASSYSGQGNSPLHF
TRBV6-1,.,many,TRBJ2-5,13,TGTGCCAGCAGGACGGGACTCCCCGGGACCCAGTACTTC,CASRTGLPGTQYF
TRBV7-9,.,many,TRBJ2-5,14,TGTGCCAGCAGCTTAGCGCGGGAAGAGGAGACCCAGTACTTC,CASSLAREEETQYF
TRBV20-1,TRBD2,few,TRBJ2-1,14,TGCAGTGCTAGTTCCCTAGCGGGAGAGGATGAGCAGTTCTTC,CSASSLAGEDEQFF
TRBV11-3,.,few,TRBJ2-7,16,TGTGCCAGCAGCTTGGAGGGGACGGGCCGTTTCTACGAGCAGTACTTC,CASSLEGTGRFYEQYF
TRBV5-6,TRBD1,few,TRBJ2-7,15,TGTGCCAGCAGCTTGGTCAGGGGGCTTCGGTACGAGCAGTACTTC,CASSLVRGLRYEQYF
TRBV12-3/TRBV12-4,TRBD1,few,TRBJ1-5,17,TGTGCCAGCACACGAGGGACAGGGTCTGGAAGCAATCAGCCCCAGCATTTT,CASTRGTGSGSNQPQHF
TRBV7-9,.,many,TRBJ2-3,17,TGTGCCAGCAGCTTAGCCCCACCGGGACACCGCACAGATACGCAGTATTTT,CASSLAPPGHRTDTQYF
TRBV10-3,TRBD1,few,TRBJ1-4,13,TGTGCCATCAGCGGACAGGAAAATGAAAAACTGTTTTTT,CAISGQENEKLFF
TRBV28,TRBD2,.,TRBJ2-7,15,TGTGCCAGCAGTTTAGTGGCGGGAGTTAGCAACGAGCAGTACTTC,CASSLVAGVSNEQYF
TRBV6-1,TRBD1,few,TRBJ2-6,16,TGTGCCAGCAGTCAGGTACAGGGGACTGGGGCCAACGTCCTGACTTTC,CASSQVQGTGANVLTF
TRBV11-2,.,few,TRBJ2-3,14,TGTGCCAGCAGCTTAGTTGTTGTCGCAGATACGCAGTATTTT,CASSLVVVADTQYF
TRBV4-2,.,many,TRBJ2-1,14,TGTGCCAGCAGCCAAGAAGGCCGGTTCGATGAGCAGTTCTTC,CASSQEGRFDEQFF
TRBV28,.,.,TRBJ2-6,15,TGTGCCAGCACCCCTGGGGGCTCTGGGGCCAACGTCCTGACTTTC,CASTPGGSGANVLTF
TRBV9,.,many,TRBJ2-1,16,TGTGCCAGCAGCGTAGGAAGCCTGGGCGCCTACAATGAGCAGTTCTTC,CASSVGSLGAYNEQFF
TRBV20-1,TRBD2,many,TRBJ2-5,12,TGCAGTGCAACGCTAGCGGTGGAAGCCCAGTACTTC,CSATLAVEAQYF
TRBV2,.,many,TRBJ1-1,12,TGTGCCAGCAAGCAGGGAGGTCCTGGAGCTTTCTTT,CASKQGGPGAFF
TRBV27,.,few,TRBJ1-1,14,TGTGCCAGCAGGTCTCGATGGGGAAACACTGAAGCTTTCTTT,CASRSRWGNTEAFF
TRBV11-2,.,few,TRBJ2-3,15,TGTGCCAGCAGCCCCCGGACACTGGGCACAGATACGCAGTATTTT,CASSPRTLGTDTQYF
TRBV20-1,.,few,TRBJ2-5,14,TGCAGTGCTAGAGATAGAGTGGGTCAAGAGACCCAGTACTTC,CSARDRVGQETQYF
TRBV12-3/TRBV12-4,.,.,TRBJ2-7,14,TGTGCCAGCAGTGCCAGGGGGGCCTCCTACGAGCAGTACTTC,CASSARGASYEQYF
TRBV4-1,TRBD2,.,TRBJ2-1,16,TGCGCCAGCAGCCTCGTTTGGACTAGCGTAGGGAATGAGCAGTTCTTC,CASSLVWTSVGNEQFF
TRBV29-1,.,few,TRBJ2-5,13,TGCAGCGTTGATGGCTTGGGGATGGAGACCCAGTACTTC,CSVDGLGMETQYF
TRBV9,.,.,TRBJ2-1,15,TGTGCCAGCAGCGTAGACAGCGTTTCCTACAATGAGCAGTTCTTC,CASSVDSVSYNEQFF
TRBV4-2,TRBD2,few,TRBJ2-7,15,TGTGCCAGCAGCCGGGGGGGACGGAGCTCCTACGAGCAGTACTTC,CASSRGGRSSYEQYF
TRBV7-3,.,.,TRBJ2-3,14,TGTGCCAGCAGCTTTGCGGGAAGCACAGATACGCAGTATTTT,CASSFAGSTDTQYF
TRBV29-1,.,many,TRBJ2-1,12,TGCAGCGTTGAAGATCGGGGGCAAGAGCAGTTCTTC,CSVEDRGQEQFF
TRBV20-1,TRBD2,.,TRBJ2-3,18,TGCAGTGCTAGAGATCCGTCGCGACTAGCGGATTTCACAGATACGCAGTATTTT,CSARDPSRLADFTDTQYF
TRBV7-9,.,many,TRBJ2-7,16,TGTGCCAGCAGCTCCCCACAACCTGGGTTATCCTACGAGCAGTACTTC,CASSSPQPGLSYEQYF
TRBV5-1,.,.,TRBJ1-1,14,TGCGCCAGCAGCTTGGATGGACGGGGCACTGAAGCTTTCTTT,CASSLDGRGTEAFF
TRBV5-1,.,few,TRBJ2-3,13,TGCGCCAGCAGCTCTCCCACTCCACATACGCAGTATTTT,CASSSPTPHTQYF
TRBV4-2,.,few,TRBJ2-3,14,TGTGCCAGCAGCCAAGGAGATGCTTGGGATACGCAGTATTTT,CASSQGDAWDTQYF
TRBV6-1,.,.,TRBJ2-7,12,TGTGCCAGCGGGCCTTCGGGATACGAGCAGTACTTC,CASGPSGYEQYF
TRBV11-3,.,few,TRBJ2-1,14,TGTGCCAGCAGCTTTTTAGGGGTCGGCAATGAGCAGTTCTTC,CASSFLGVGNEQFF
TRBV6-2/TRBV6-3,.,.,TRBJ1-5,14,TGTGCCAGCCAATTACAGGTGGGCAATCAGCCCCAGCATTTT,CASQLQVGNQPQHF
TRBV28,.,few,TRBJ2-4,15,TGTGCCAGCAGTTTTGTTGACGGGGGTAAAAACATTCAGTACTTC,CASSFVDGGKNIQYF
TRBV5-1,.,.,TRBJ2-2,14,TGCGCCAGCATGGAGGGAGGGAACACCGGGGAGCTGTTTTTT,CASMEGGNTGELFF
TRBV5-1,TRBD1,few,TRBJ2-4,18,TGCGCCAGCAGCTTGGGACAGGGGCGCCTGGGGGCCAAAAACATTCAGTACTTC,CASSLGQGRLGAKNIQYF
TRBV25-1,.,.,TRBJ2-5,15,TGTGCCAGCAGTGAATCTCGCCAGCTACAAGAGACCCAGTACTTC,CASSESRQLQETQYF
TRBV28,.,.,TRBJ1-4,12,TGTGCCAGCAGACGGATTAATGAAAAACTGTTTTTT,CASRRINEKLFF